This is a list of T cell receptor beta chains from one sample in a study of blood T cell repertoires in COVID-19. Some clones are missing from TCRdb's copy, which holds only in-frame ones; the method was immunoSEQ multiplex PCR. The sample carries 60,000 to 85,000 clones, under 85% recorded once. The sequenced sample was peripheral blood. All receptors come from a man in his sixties or seventies with acute or convalescent COVID-19. Both conserved end residues are part of each CDR3. A D gene is named only where the DNA matches it firmly. Not all rows give a size; the values are once, few, many and, for expanded clones, a class.

v_gene,j_gene,d_gene,abundance,CDR3nt,CDR3aa
TRBV14,TRBJ2-1,TRBD2,.,TGTGCCAGCAGACCTGGACTAGCGGGGAATGAGCAGTTCTTC,CASRPGLAGNEQFF
TRBV5-4,TRBJ1-4,.,.,TGTGCCAGCAGCTTACAGGGCATTAATGAAAAACTGTTTTTT,CASSLQGINEKLFF
TRBV27,TRBJ2-1,.,.,TGTGCCAGCAGTACCGGGACCTACAATGAGCAGTTCTTC,CASSTGTYNEQFF
TRBV12-3/TRBV12-4,TRBJ2-5,.,.,TGTGCCAGCAGTCGACAGGAGGAGACCCAGTACTTC,CASSRQEETQYF
TRBV27,TRBJ2-2,TRBD1,.,TGTGCCAGCAGTCCCTACAGGGGCCAACCCTCGAACACCGGGGAGCTGTTTTTT,CASSPYRGQPSNTGELFF
TRBV5-1,TRBJ1-2,.,.,TGCGCCAGCAGCCCCGGGGGGAACTATGGCTACACCTTC,CASSPGGNYGYTF
TRBV15,TRBJ2-2,.,.,TGTGCCACCAGCAAAGCAGGGGTTGCCGGGGAGCTGTTTTTT,CATSKAGVAGELFF
TRBV14,TRBJ2-2,.,.,TGTGCCAGCAGCCAAGAGTGGGGGCTAAACACCGGGGAGCTGTTTTTT,CASSQEWGLNTGELFF
TRBV29-1,TRBJ2-3,.,.,TGCAGCCACCGGCGCGAGGCAGATACGCAGTATTTT,CSHRREADTQYF
TRBV3-1/TRBV3-2,TRBJ1-3,.,.,TGTGCCAGCAGCCAAAGGGCAGGGTCTGGAAACACCATATATTTT,CASSQRAGSGNTIYF
TRBV14,TRBJ2-2,TRBD1,.,TGTGCCAGCAGCCCCTTACCGGGACAGGGCCCCACCGGGGAGCTGTTTTTT,CASSPLPGQGPTGELFF
TRBV11-2,TRBJ1-2,.,.,TGTGCCAGCAGCTTAGTAAACTATGGCTACACCTTC,CASSLVNYGYTF
TRBV5-5,TRBJ1-5,.,.,TGTGCCAGCAGCCCTGGGCCTAACCATCGCAATCAGCCCCAGCATTTT,CASSPGPNHRNQPQHF
TRBV3-1/TRBV3-2,TRBJ2-7,TRBD1,.,TGTGCCAGCAGCCAAGTTGGGACAGGCGGGGAGCAGTACTTC,CASSQVGTGGEQYF
TRBV27,TRBJ1-5,TRBD1,.,TGTGCCAGCAGTGTGACAGGGGTCCAGCCCCAGCATTTT,CASSVTGVQPQHF
TRBV7-7,TRBJ2-3,TRBD2,.,TGTGCTAGCAGCTTAGGGCTAGCGGGCACAGATACGCAGTATTTT,CASSLGLAGTDTQYF
TRBV4-3,TRBJ1-1,.,.,TGCGCCAGCAGCCAAGAGGAGGGAAGAGGGCTTGAAGCTTTCTTT,CASSQEEGRGLEAFF
TRBV24-1,TRBJ2-2,TRBD2,once,TGTGCCACCAGTGACCAAGTAGCGGGAAAGGGACCCGGGGAGCTGTTTTTT,CATSDQVAGKGPGELFF
TRBV10-3,TRBJ1-6,TRBD1,.,TGTGCCATCAGTGAGCCCGGACAGGGTACCCCCCTCCACTTT,CAISEPGQGTPLHF
TRBV27,TRBJ2-7,TRBD1,.,TGTGCCAGCAGTTTAAGGGGACAGGAGGGCTACGAGCAGTACTTC,CASSLRGQEGYEQYF
TRBV28,TRBJ2-1,TRBD2,.,TGTGCCAGCAGGGATGGACTAGCGTGGGATGAGCAGTTCTTC,CASRDGLAWDEQFF
TRBV28,TRBJ1-1,TRBD1,.,TGTGCCAGCAGGACAGGGGGATCGAACACTGAAGCTTTCTTT,CASRTGGSNTEAFF
TRBV5-1,TRBJ2-5,.,once,TGCGCCAGCAGCTTGGCCGGACGGGGTTCCCAAGAGACCCAGTACTTC,CASSLAGRGSQETQYF
TRBV9,TRBJ1-1,.,few,TGTGCCAGCAGCGACAGTCAGGGCACTGAAGCTTTCTTT,CASSDSQGTEAFF
TRBV3-1/TRBV3-2,TRBJ1-3,.,.,TGTGCCAGCAGCGGCAGCGGGGGGGACACCATATATTTT,CASSGSGGDTIYF
TRBV15,TRBJ2-3,.,once,TGTGCCACCAGCCCACACACAGATACGCAGTATTTT,CATSPHTDTQYF
TRBV7-3,TRBJ2-1,TRBD1,.,TGTGCCAGCAGCACGGGACAGGTTAGAGATGAGCAGTTCTTC,CASSTGQVRDEQFF
TRBV4-3,TRBJ1-5,.,.,TGCGCCAGCAGCCAAGATCTGAATACTAATCAGCCCCAGCATTTT,CASSQDLNTNQPQHF
TRBV19,TRBJ2-7,TRBD2,.,TGTGCCACTAACGATCCCCGGGGGGGCTACGAGCAGTACTTC,CATNDPRGGYEQYF
TRBV28,TRBJ2-7,.,few,TGTGCCAGCAGTTTAGGGTACAGGGGAGGAAGAAGGACCTACGAGCAGTACTTC,CASSLGYRGGRRTYEQYF
TRBV3-1/TRBV3-2,TRBJ2-5,TRBD2,.,TGTGCCAGCAGCCTACTAGCGGGAGAGACCCAGTACTTC,CASSLLAGETQYF
TRBV6-2/TRBV6-3,TRBJ2-3,.,few,TGTGCCAGCAGTCCGGGTCCAGATACGCAGTATTTT,CASSPGPDTQYF
TRBV19,TRBJ2-6,TRBD2,many,TGTGCCAGTAGTATTCTAGCGGGAGCTTTTGGGGCCAACGTCCTGACTTTC,CASSILAGAFGANVLTF
TRBV4-1,TRBJ2-1,TRBD2,few,TGCGCCAGCAGCGTAAGAATGGCTAGCGGGACCTCCTACAATGAGCAGTTCTTC,CASSVRMASGTSYNEQFF
TRBV3-1/TRBV3-2,TRBJ1-5,.,.,TGTGCCAGCAGCCAGGGCCATAGCAATCAGCCCCAGCATTTT,CASSQGHSNQPQHF
TRBV14,TRBJ2-2,.,.,TGTGCCAGCAGCCAAGCAAGGGGTTACACCGGGGAGCTGTTTTTT,CASSQARGYTGELFF
TRBV20-1,TRBJ1-5,TRBD1,few,TGCAGTGCTAGTATCCAGGGGGCAATCTGGCAGCCCCAGCATTTT,CSASIQGAIWQPQHF
TRBV19,TRBJ2-1,.,.,TGTGCCAGTAGTCCCCTAGGGGGAGGGCAGCAGTTCTTC,CASSPLGGGQQFF
TRBV9,TRBJ1-6,TRBD1,few,TGTGCCAGCAGCGTAGGAGAGACAGGGGTTTCACCCCTCCACTTT,CASSVGETGVSPLHF
TRBV6-5,TRBJ2-4,.,.,TGTGCCGTTAAGGAGGCTACTGACATTCAGTACTTC,CAVKEATDIQYF
TRBV15,TRBJ1-1,.,.,TGTGCCACCAGCAGCGGGGGAGTGAACACTGAAGCTTTCTTT,CATSSGGVNTEAFF
TRBV12-3/TRBV12-4,TRBJ1-5,.,.,TGTGCCAGCAGTTTGGGGAGGGCGCAGCCCCAGCATTTT,CASSLGRAQPQHF
TRBV7-2,TRBJ2-7,TRBD1,once,TGTGCCAGCAGCTTTTCGACAGGGGGCGAGCAGTACTTC,CASSFSTGGEQYF
TRBV24-1,TRBJ2-1,TRBD1,.,TGTGCCACCAGTGAGTATGACAGGGCCCCCTCCTACAATGAGCAGTTCTTC,CATSEYDRAPSYNEQFF
TRBV4-1,TRBJ2-7,TRBD1,.,TGCGCCAGCAGCCCCTCGGGACAGGGGGGCGAGCAGTACTTC,CASSPSGQGGEQYF
TRBV4-2,TRBJ2-1,TRBD2,.,TGTGCCAGCAGCCAAGATTCCCCCACTAGCGGGAGTTTCGACAATGAGCAGTTCTTC,CASSQDSPTSGSFDNEQFF
TRBV7-9,TRBJ1-1,.,many,TGTGCCAGCAGCTACTCACAGGGTATCACTGAAGCTTTCTTT,CASSYSQGITEAFF
TRBV5-1,TRBJ2-3,TRBD2,.,TGCGCCAGCAGCGGGGGACTAGAGACAGATACGCAGTATTTT,CASSGGLETDTQYF
TRBV14,TRBJ2-7,TRBD2,.,TGTGCCAGCAGCCAAGGGCCGGGAGGGAGCTCCTACGAGCAGTACTTC,CASSQGPGGSSYEQYF
TRBV6-5,TRBJ1-5,.,.,TGTGCCAGCAGGGTTGGACAGTATAGCAATCAGCCCCAGCATTTT,CASRVGQYSNQPQHF
TRBV6-6,TRBJ2-2,.,.,TGTGCCAGCACGGTCACAGGGTCCCCCGGGGAGCTGTTTTTT,CASTVTGSPGELFF
TRBV10-1,TRBJ1-1,.,once,TGCGCCCGCCCCTATGTTGAGGACACTGAAGCTTTCTTT,CARPYVEDTEAFF
TRBV6-4,TRBJ2-3,.,.,TGTGCCAGCAGTGACGGGGCCGGTCCCGATACGCAGTATTTT,CASSDGAGPDTQYF
TRBV10-1,TRBJ1-2,TRBD1,.,TGCGCCAGCAGGGTCCACAGGGGGCGAAGCTATGGCTACACCTTC,CASRVHRGRSYGYTF
TRBV28,TRBJ2-1,.,once,TGTGCCAGCAGCCTGGACTGGATCAATGAGCAGTTCTTC,CASSLDWINEQFF